This T cell receptor (beta chain) was captured in a study of blood T cell repertoires in COVID-19. Study-wide context: PBMCs, B-cell-depleted T cells, or T cells were the source of the cDNA or gDNA that made up the material.

Germline assignment: CDR1 ENHRY and CDR2 SYGVKD. The CDR3 sequence is 17 residues long. Trimming pared 6 bases from V and 0 bases from J, leaving 18 bases between. The method was immunoSEQ multiplex PCR; TCRdb's version includes in-frame clones alone and lacks a portion of them. Of about 120,000 clones in the sample, over 75% were seen once. This chain joins TRBV10-3 and TRBJ2-1, with D tentatively TRBD2 (6 bases). The TCR comes from a man in his 70s with active or convalescent COVID-19. Sequenced material: peripheral blood. The CDR3 loop is CAIRGGSVGRSYNEQFF. DNA for the CDR3: TGTGCCATCAGGGGGGGATCAGTAGGTCGCTCCTACAATGAGCAGTTCTTC.